This entry features one T cell receptor beta chain sequence. Its antigen is as yet unknown. V lost 10 bases and J lost 4, with 13 bases in between. Germline V CDR1 and CDR2: MDHEN, SYDVKM. CDR3 length equals 12 residues. Generated by immunoSEQ multiplex PCR, the TCRdb table keeps only in-frame clones and is missing some. The table includes fewer than 1.6 million clones, roughly 98.5% detected once. The record originates from a study of shared clonotypes between healthy human individuals. Study-wide results and limits: Richness estimates generally favored naive over memory subsets.

The source material was naive CD4+ T cells sorted from blood. Subset indicated: CD45RA+ positively selected. This rearrangement joins TRBV28 to TRBJ1-2; D is undetermined. This receptor was identified in a young man in good health. The CDR3 DNA sequence: TGTGCCACACCCGGGAGACCCTATGGCTACACCTTC. This gives the protein CATPGRPYGYTF.